Listed here are 6 T cell receptor beta chains from one sample, sequenced in a study of cytotoxic CD8 clonotypes in ibrutinib-treated CLL (TCRdb year 2021). Receptor libraries were prepared by the immunoSEQ multiplex PCR assay. Not all clones reach the TCRdb copy of this immuneACCESS table, which keeps in-frame sequences only. Checked studies attribute under half of the gap to unresolved V genes and leave the rest unexplained. The sample records approximately 22,000 clones, approximately 69% of which are singletons. Of the sample, under 30% is held by the ten largest clones. Sequenced material: PBMCs, taken before ibrutinib treatment. The origin of the receptors is a human donor with chronic lymphocytic leukemia.

The chain employs TRBV5-1 and TRBJ1-4, with a weak D call TRBD1 (5 bases). The CDR3 covers 16 residues. The ends were cut back, 1 base at V and 9 bases at J, with 19 bases in the middle. In germline, CDR1 is SGHRS, CDR2 YFSETQ. The CDR3 reads CASSLTPATQGQKLFF. CDR3 bases: TGCGCCAGCAGCTTGACCCCCGCCACGCAGGGCCAAAAACTGTTTTTT.

V usage is TRBV11-2 and J usage is TRBJ1-6, with 9 positions matching TRBD1. The ends lost 5 bases at V and 12 bases at J; junction bases unmatched: 8. Germline V lookup: CDR1 SGHAT, CDR2 FQNNGV. This CDR3 spans 14 amino acids. The CDR3 DNA reads as TGTGCCAGCAGCCGAGGGGGACAGGGAGGACCCCTCCACTTT. Its translation is CASSRGGQGGPLHF.

This clone occurred a few times. J is TRBJ2-1 and V is TRBV19, with TRBD2 identical over 15 bases. This CDR3 comprises 16 residues. Germline V gene lookup returns CDR1 LNHDA and CDR2 SQIVND (reference sequence). Trimming at V came to 6 bases and at J to 7 bases, leaving 7 bases not matched to a gene. CDR3 region: CASSRRTSGRGNEQFF. In DNA, the CDR3 is TGTGCCAGTAGCAGACGGACTAGCGGGAGGGGGAATGAGCAGTTCTTC.

V usage is TRBV4-1 and J usage is TRBJ2-2; 10 bases are a match to TRBD2. The CDR3 totals 18 residues. CDR1 is MGHRA, CDR2 YSYEKL, per germline. With 1 base clipped from V and 6 bases from J, the junction kept 11 bases outside the gene matches. CDR3 residues: CASSQAVGLAGEAGELFF. CDR3 bases: TGCGCCAGCAGCCAAGCGGTCGGGCTAGCGGGAGAGGCCGGGGAGCTGTTTTTT.

The rearrangement links TRBV7-9 to TRBJ1-1; D is uncertain. There are 18 residues in the CDR3. Between the trimmed V and J ends, which lost 1 base and 4 bases, there was a span of 22 bases. Germline V gives CDR1 SEHNR, CDR2 FQNEAQ (reference sequence). CDR3 in amino acids: CASSLERTAVRRSTEAFF. The CDR3 DNA is TGTGCCAGCAGCTTAGAAAGGACGGCTGTTCGCCGCTCCACTGAAGCTTTCTTT.

The gene calls are TRBV6-6 and TRBJ2-7, with 10 bases aligning to TRBD2. The CDR3 is 16 residues long. Trimming at V came to 6 bases and at J to 0 bases, leaving 8 bases not matched to a gene. Germline assignment: CDR1 MNHNY and CDR2 SVGAGI (reference sequence). The CDR3 coding sequence is TGTGCCAGCAGCACACTAGCGGGGCCCAGCTCCTACGAGCAGTACTTC. Translation gives CASSTLAGPSSYEQYF.